This T cell receptor (beta chain) stems from a study of cytomegalovirus exposure and HLA in healthy donors. Study-wide points: With later analysis, a missense DCLRE1C variant became linked to TCR beta V- and J-gene trimming.

The study ran its PCR with 60 Vbeta and 13 Jbeta primers. Only in-frame clones appear in the TCRdb table, and some are missing; sequencing was by immunoSEQ multiplex PCR. The table lists 120,000 to 150,000 clones, around 80% of them singletons. In its sample, this clone was seen a few times. Its specificity is not known. Other DNA sequences in the sample encode the same CDR3. Germline CDR1 SEHNR, CDR2 FQNEAQ (reference sequence). V lost 5 bases and J lost 2; bases outside the gene matches: 3. The CDR3 spans 14 residues. The receptor comes from a man aged 40-50 years in good health and CMV-seropositive. The sample taken for sequencing was PBMCs. This rearrangement joins TRBV7-9 to TRBJ1-1, with 9 bases identical to TRBD1. CDR3 amino acids: CASSPGQGNTEAFF. The CDR3 nucleotides are TGTGCCAGCAGCCCGGGACAGGGTAACACTGAAGCTTTCTTT.